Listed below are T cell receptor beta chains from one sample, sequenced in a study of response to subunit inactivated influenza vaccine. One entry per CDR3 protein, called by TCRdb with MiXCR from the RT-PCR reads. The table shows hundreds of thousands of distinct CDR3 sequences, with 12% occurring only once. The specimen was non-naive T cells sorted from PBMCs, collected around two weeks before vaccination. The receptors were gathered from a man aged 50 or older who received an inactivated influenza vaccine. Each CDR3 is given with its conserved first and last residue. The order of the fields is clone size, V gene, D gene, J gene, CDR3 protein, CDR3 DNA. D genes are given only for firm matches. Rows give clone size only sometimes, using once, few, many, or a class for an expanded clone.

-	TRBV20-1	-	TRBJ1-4	CSARNRGSAANEKLFF	TGCAGTGCTAGAAATAGGGGCAGCGCGGCTAATGAAAAACTGTTTTTT
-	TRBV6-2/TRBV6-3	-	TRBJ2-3	CASRYSSVTDTQYF	TGTGCCAGCAGGTATTCTAGCGTGACAGATACGCAGTATTTT
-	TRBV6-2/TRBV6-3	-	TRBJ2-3	CASRRTTVGDTQYF	TGTGCCAGCAGACGAACGACGGTGGGGGATACGCAGTATTTT
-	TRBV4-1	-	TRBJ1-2	CASSQDLGEGGYGYTF	TGCGCCAGCAGCCAAGATCTTGGGGAAGGAGGCTATGGCTACACCTTC
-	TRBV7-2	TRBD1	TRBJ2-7	CASSTGTGNYEQYF	TGTGCCAGCAGCACCGGGACAGGGAACTACGAGCAGTACTTC
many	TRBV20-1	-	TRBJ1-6	CSANTGNNSPLHF	TGCAGTGCTAATACAGGGAATAATTCACCCCTCCACTTT
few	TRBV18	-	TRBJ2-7	CASSPPVTYEQYF	TGTGCCAGCTCACCACCTGTTACCTACGAGCAGTACTTC
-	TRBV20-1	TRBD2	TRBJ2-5	CSATLAGVTETQYF	TGCAGTGCTACCTTAGCGGGAGTCACGGAGACCCAGTACTTC
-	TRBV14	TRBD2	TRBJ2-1	CASSLTGLAGYSSYNEQFF	TGTGCCAGCAGCCTTACGGGACTAGCGGGGTATAGCTCCTACAATGAGCAGTTCTTC
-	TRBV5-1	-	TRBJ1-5	CASSLGMTPNQPQHF	TGCGCCAGCAGCTTGGGGATGACGCCTAATCAGCCCCAGCATTTT
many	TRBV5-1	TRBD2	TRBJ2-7	CASSLGLADPYEQYF	TGCGCCAGCAGCTTGGGACTAGCGGACCCGTACGAGCAGTACTTC
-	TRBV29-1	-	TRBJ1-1	CSVEGTVTEAFF	TGCAGCGTTGAAGGGACGGTCACTGAAGCTTTCTTT
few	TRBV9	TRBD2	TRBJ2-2	CASSGLISGGAIGELFF	TGTGCCAGCAGCGGTCTCATTAGCGGGGGGGCCATCGGGGAGCTGTTTTTT
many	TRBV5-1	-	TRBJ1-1	CASSLGAGTEAFF	TGCGCCAGCAGCTTGGGTGCTGGGACTGAAGCTTTCTTT
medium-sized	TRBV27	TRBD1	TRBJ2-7	CASSSWTGTDEQYF	TGTGCCAGCAGTTCGTGGACAGGGACCGACGAGCAGTACTTC
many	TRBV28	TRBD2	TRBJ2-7	CASRLAGVSYEQYF	TGTGCCAGCAGACTAGCGGGGGTGTCCTACGAGCAGTACTTC
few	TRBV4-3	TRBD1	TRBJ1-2	CASSHPDREGNYGYTF	TGCGCCAGCAGCCACCCGGACAGGGAGGGGAACTATGGCTACACCTTC
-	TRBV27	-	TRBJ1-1	CASSFLGTYAEAFF	TGTGCCAGCAGTTTCTTAGGGACCTACGCTGAAGCTTTCTTT
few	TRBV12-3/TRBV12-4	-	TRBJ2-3	CASSLMVATSPDTQYF	TGTGCCAGCAGCCTTATGGTAGCGACCAGCCCAGATACGCAGTATTTT
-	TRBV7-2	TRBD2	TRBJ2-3	CASSSTSGVSDTQYF	TGTGCCAGCAGCTCGACTAGCGGGGTGTCAGATACGCAGTATTTT
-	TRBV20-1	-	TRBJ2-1	CSASKRSSVNEQFF	TGCAGTGCTAGTAAACGTTCTAGCGTGAATGAGCAGTTCTTC
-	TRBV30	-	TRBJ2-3	CAWIPANTDTQYF	TGTGCCTGGATTCCGGCGAACACAGATACGCAGTATTTT
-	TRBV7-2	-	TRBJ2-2	CASSLYMAGELFF	TGTGCCAGCAGCTTATACATGGCCGGGGAGCTGTTTTTT
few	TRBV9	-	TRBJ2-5	CASSEQGLSKETQYF	TGTGCCAGCAGCGAGCAGGGGTTGTCGAAAGAGACCCAGTACTTC
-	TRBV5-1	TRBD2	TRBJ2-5	CASSARLAGETQETQYF	TGCGCCAGCAGCGCCCGACTAGCGGGGGAGACGCAAGAGACCCAGTACTTC
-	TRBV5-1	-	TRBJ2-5	CASSLGWGQETQYF	TGCGCCAGCAGCTTGGGATGGGGGCAAGAGACCCAGTACTTC
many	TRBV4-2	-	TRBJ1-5	CASSQGLAGGNQPQHF	TGTGCCAGCAGCCAGGGACTAGCGGGAGGCAATCAGCCCCAGCATTTT
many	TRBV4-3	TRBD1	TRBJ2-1	CASSQGGQGYNEQFF	TGCGCCAGCAGCCAAGGGGGACAGGGGTACAATGAGCAGTTCTTC
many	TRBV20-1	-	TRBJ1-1	CSASQPSTEAFF	TGCAGTGCTAGCCAGCCGAGCACTGAAGCTTTCTTT
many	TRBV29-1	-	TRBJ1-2	CSVSSSRVLGYTF	TGCAGCGTCTCTTCATCCAGGGTCCTTGGCTACACCTTC
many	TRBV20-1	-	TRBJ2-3	CSARVADTQYF	TGCAGTGCTAGAGTAGCAGATACGCAGTATTTT
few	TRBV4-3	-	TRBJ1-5	CASSQELLSNQPQHF	TGCGCCAGCAGCCAAGAGTTATTAAGCAATCAGCCCCAGCATTTT
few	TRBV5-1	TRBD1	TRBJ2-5	CASSLGDSPWQETQYF	TGCGCCAGCAGCTTAGGGGACAGTCCGTGGCAAGAGACCCAGTACTTC
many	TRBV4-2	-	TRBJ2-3	CASSHPRELRPTSTDTQYF	TGTGCCAGCAGCCATCCGAGGGAGCTTAGGCCAACTAGCACAGATACGCAGTATTTT
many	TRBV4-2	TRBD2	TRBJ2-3	CASSQDPTSGVTTDTQYF	TGTGCCAGCAGCCAAGACCCCACTAGCGGGGTGACCACAGATACGCAGTATTTT
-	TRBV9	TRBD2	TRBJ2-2	CASSALTSGVTGELFF	TGTGCCAGCAGCGCCCTGACTAGCGGGGTCACCGGGGAGCTGTTTTTT
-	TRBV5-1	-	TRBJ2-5	CASSVRGNNQETQYF	TGCGCCAGCAGCGTCCGGGGGAATAATCAAGAGACCCAGTACTTC
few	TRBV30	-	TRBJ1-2	CAWSATGLYGYTF	TGTGCCTGGAGTGCTACAGGGCTCTATGGCTACACCTTC
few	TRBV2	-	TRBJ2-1	CASSIVGNEQFF	TGTGCCAGCAGCATAGTGGGGAATGAGCAGTTCTTC
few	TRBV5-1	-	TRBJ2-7	CASSLGAQGSVEQYF	TGCGCCAGCAGCTTGGGTGCGCAGGGTTCGGTCGAGCAGTACTTC
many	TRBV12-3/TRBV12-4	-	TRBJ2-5	CASSLRRGETQYF	TGTGCCAGCAGTTTAAGGCGAGGAGAGACCCAGTACTTC
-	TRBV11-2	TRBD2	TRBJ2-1	CASSLSSGRRNEQFF	TGTGCCAGCAGCTTAAGTAGCGGGAGGAGGAATGAGCAGTTCTTC
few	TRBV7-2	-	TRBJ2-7	CASSFGLPATYEQYF	TGTGCCAGCAGCTTTGGCCTTCCCGCCACCTACGAGCAGTACTTC
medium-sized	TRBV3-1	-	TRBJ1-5	CASSQLYSNQPQHF	TGTGCCAGCAGCCAGCTTTATAGCAATCAGCCCCAGCATTTT
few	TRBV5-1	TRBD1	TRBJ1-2	CASRETGSGYGYTF	TGCGCCAGCAGAGAGACAGGGTCTGGGTATGGCTACACCTTC
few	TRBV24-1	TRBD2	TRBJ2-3	CATSDSRASGKGDTQYF	TGTGCCACCAGTGATTCCCGGGCTAGCGGGAAGGGAGATACGCAGTATTTT
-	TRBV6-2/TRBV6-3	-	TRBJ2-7	CASSYTGNEQYF	TGTGCCAGCAGTTACACGGGTAACGAGCAGTACTTC
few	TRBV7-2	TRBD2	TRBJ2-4	CASSLGAGVTKNIQYF	TGTGCCAGCAGCTTAGGAGCGGGGGTTACCAAAAACATTCAGTACTTC
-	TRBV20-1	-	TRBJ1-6	CSARDSGQIGGWNSPLHF	TGCAGTGCTAGAGATTCGGGGCAAATCGGTGGATGGAATTCACCCCTCCACTTT
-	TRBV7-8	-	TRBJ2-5	CASSRGRAETQYF	TGTGCCAGCAGCCGAGGGCGGGCAGAGACCCAGTACTTC
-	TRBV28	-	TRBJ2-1	CASSLEGLNEQFF	TGTGCCAGCAGTCTGGAGGGTTTGAATGAGCAGTTCTTC
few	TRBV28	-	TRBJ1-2	CASSLDIGYTF	TGTGCCAGCAGTCTGGACATTGGCTACACCTTC